Sequencing of this T cell receptor beta chain was carried out in a study of beta chain features in type 1 diabetes. Worth noting for this clone: Its antigen is unidentified.

Without exception, sorted populations had purity beyond 95%. The study, taken as a whole, reports: The VDJ junctions of type 1 diabetes patients carried fewer insertions and more deletions. People with Type 1 diabetes carried modestly yet significantly shorter TCRB CDR3s in all four CD4+ subsets. Shorter templates might be favored by PCR, and equally so in patients and in controls.

Since all of the isolated RNA was reverse transcribed, expressed TCRB transcripts were what got sequenced. The protocol was immunoSEQ multiplex PCR, while the TCRdb copy is restricted to in-frame clones and leaves out a portion. The sample shows around 200,000 clones, approximately 13% of them seen only once. Germline CDR1 and CDR2: LNHDA and SQIVND (reference sequence). V lost 5 bases and J lost 7; bases outside the gene matches: 12. There are 17 residues in the CDR3. The chain carries TRBV19 and TRBJ2-1; TRBD2 aligns across 12 bases. This TCR came from a young woman in good health. The sequenced sample consisted of central memory CD4+ T cells from blood. The CDR3 is CASSANGLAGTKNEQFF. CDR3 in DNA: TGTGCCAGTAGTGCGAACGGACTAGCGGGAACAAAGAATGAGCAGTTCTTC.